This entry describes one T cell receptor beta chain. Antigen: not known. Then a second PCR, running roughly 6 to 11 cycles, was carried out with a sample-barcoded 5' primer and a J-beta primer mix. Template switching added a 12-random-nucleotide identifier to every cDNA molecule. TCRdb fed the 5' RACE reads into MiXCR, producing one record per CDR3 protein. Of approximately 600,000 distinct CDR3 sequences in the sample, about 54% are singletons; the top ten hold around 37%. With V trimmed by 6 bases and J by 5 bases, 7 bases remained unmatched. This CDR3 has 15 amino acids. Donors gave around 10 milliliters of peripheral blood apiece. The sample originates from a study of blood T cells in healthy people across ages. Whole-study results and caveats: TCR beta diversity was tightly associated with the proportion of naive T cells. Diversity of TCR beta per million T cells declined in a roughly linear way with age.

The receptor's source is a man between 60 and 75 years old in good health. This rearrangement joins TRBV12-3 or TRBV12-4 to TRBJ2-3, with 11 bases lining up with TRBD2. The sample comprised blood. CDR3 in DNA: TGTGCCAGCAGCAGTAGCGGGGGGGCAAAAGATACGCAGTATTTT. It encodes CASSSSGGAKDTQYF.